This T cell receptor (beta chain) was sequenced in a study of human T cells and chemical hapten exposure. In the study overall: Patients were given diphenylcyclopropenone on the scalp weekly across the approximately 26-week study.

This CDR3 region has 14 residues. Germline V gives CDR1 MNHEY, CDR2 SMNVEV (reference sequence). With 3 bases clipped from V and 6 bases from J, the junction kept 4 bases outside the gene matches. From the RACE reads, TCRdb called clonotypes with MiXCR, one entry per CDR3 protein. The sample holds roughly 86,000 distinct CDR3 sequences, approximately 10% seen once. As to time point: patch test 1, 2 weeks after DPC sensitization. Stated treatment: therapeutic diphenylcyclopropenone sensitization with weekly scalp DPC. Blood was collected ahead of every patch test applied. The sequence was obtained from a man between 35 and 55 years old with alopecia areata. Some clones in this sample may be carry-over from other donors' samples. The chain employs TRBV27 and TRBJ2-7, with 11 nucleotides matching TRBD2. The sequences come from whole blood, collected in connection with sensitization to the hapten diphenylcyclopropenone (DPC). The CDR3 loop is CASSFLAGGPEQYF. The DNA of the CDR3 is TGTGCCAGCAGTTTCCTAGCGGGAGGTCCCGAGCAGTACTTC.